This TCR beta chain appears in the sequencing data of a study of molecular identifiers for immune sequencing clone quantification. Study-level findings and limits: Naive cells had under 1% of molecules in clones above 20 RNA copies, effectors over 99%.

The germline V and J ends were trimmed by 3 bases and 6 bases, with 6 bases remaining between them. The length of the CDR3 is 11 residues. Naive CD8 sequencing libraries were generated from about 21,000 to 970,000 sorted cells, with 10%, 30% or 50% RNA as input. Sorting was used to obtain naive CD8 T cells (CD8+CD4-CCR7+CD45RA+). Bulk TCR libraries used previously described methods and listed TCR primers. One entry per CDR3 protein, called by TCRdb with MiXCR from the PCR reads. The sample records approximately 500,000 distinct CDR3 sequences, roughly 23% being singletons. There are many counts of this clonotype. Its target is unknown.

The V call is TRBV12-3 or TRBV12-4, the J call TRBJ2-7; D not resolved. Sequencing used naive CD8+ T cells from blood, with Jurkat cell RNA spiked in. Subset defined: FACS-sorted CD8+CD4-CCR7+CD45RA+ naive T cells. This TCR derives from a human donor in good health. Some libraries in this study had Jurkat cell RNA spiked in. CDR3 coding DNA: TGTGCCAGCAGTTTTTCTGCCGAGCAGTACTTC. Translating it yields CASSFSAEQYF.